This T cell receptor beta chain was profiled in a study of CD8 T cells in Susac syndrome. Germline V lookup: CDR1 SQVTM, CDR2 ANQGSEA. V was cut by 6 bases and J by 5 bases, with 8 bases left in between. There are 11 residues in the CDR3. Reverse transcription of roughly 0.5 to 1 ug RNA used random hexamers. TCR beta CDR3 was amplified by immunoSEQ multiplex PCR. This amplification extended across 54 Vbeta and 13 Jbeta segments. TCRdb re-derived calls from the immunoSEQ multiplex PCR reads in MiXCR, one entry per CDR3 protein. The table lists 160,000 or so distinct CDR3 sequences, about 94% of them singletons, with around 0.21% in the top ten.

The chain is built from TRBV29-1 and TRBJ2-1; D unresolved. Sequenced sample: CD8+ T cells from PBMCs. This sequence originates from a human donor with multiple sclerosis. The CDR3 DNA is TGCAGCGTCCCCAAGAACAATGAGCAGTTCTTC. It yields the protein CSVPKNNEQFF.